Listed below are T cell receptor beta chains from one sample, sequenced in a study of monozygotic twins with inflammatory bowel disease. From the 5' RACE reads, TCRdb lists one entry per CDR3 protein and no DNA. Listed are approximately 200,000 distinct CDR3 sequences; 1.5% to 2% falls within the top ten. The sequencing input was blood. The origin of the receptors is a human donor with ulcerative colitis or Crohn's disease, or a healthy co-twin of an affected twin (not recorded which). Both conserved end residues are part of each CDR3.

cdr3_length: 14; v_call: TRBV3-1; j_call: TRBJ2-7; cdr3_aa: CASSRSWGGLEQYF
cdr3_length: 19; v_call: TRBV20-1; j_call: TRBJ2-5; cdr3_aa: CSARDFIRLAGGPGETQYF
cdr3_length: 15; v_call: TRBV20-1; j_call: TRBJ2-1; cdr3_aa: CSAREGGTSLNEQFF
cdr3_length: 14; v_call: TRBV12-5; j_call: TRBJ2-1; cdr3_aa: CASGSNFQGREQFF
cdr3_length: 14; v_call: TRBV25-1; j_call: TRBJ2-7; cdr3_aa: CASSSQGRGDEQYF
cdr3_length: 11; v_call: TRBV20-1; j_call: TRBJ2-3; cdr3_aa: CSGVESDTQYF
cdr3_length: 14; v_call: TRBV27; j_call: TRBJ2-2; cdr3_aa: CATAGTGYTGELFF
cdr3_length: 18; v_call: TRBV5-1; j_call: TRBJ1-1; cdr3_aa: CASTQQLAGVGLNTEAFF
cdr3_length: 14; v_call: TRBV12-3/TRBV12-4; j_call: TRBJ1-1; cdr3_aa: CASSHGVGGTEAFF
cdr3_length: 16; v_call: TRBV5-4; j_call: TRBJ2-5; cdr3_aa: CASSLGSGGRQETQYF
cdr3_length: 12; v_call: TRBV20-1; j_call: TRBJ1-1; cdr3_aa: CSASGSATEAFF
cdr3_length: 11; v_call: TRBV6-5; j_call: TRBJ1-2; cdr3_aa: CATHGGDGYTF
cdr3_length: 16; v_call: TRBV7-3; j_call: TRBJ2-6; cdr3_aa: CASSFTGNSGANVLTF
cdr3_length: 14; v_call: TRBV20-1; j_call: TRBJ1-1; cdr3_aa: CSARPPLMNTEAFF
cdr3_length: 17; v_call: TRBV4-2; j_call: TRBJ2-1; cdr3_aa: CASSLLSKRGVRDEQFF
cdr3_length: 13; v_call: TRBV28; j_call: TRBJ1-1; cdr3_aa: CASSPSGQIEAFF
cdr3_length: 16; v_call: TRBV10-3; j_call: TRBJ2-1; cdr3_aa: CAISESGLATLDEQFF
cdr3_length: 13; v_call: TRBV7-9; j_call: TRBJ1-2; cdr3_aa: CASSSPAHYGYTF
cdr3_length: 16; v_call: TRBV12-3/TRBV12-4; j_call: TRBJ1-6; cdr3_aa: CASSLQARHPLIVPHF
cdr3_length: 13; v_call: TRBV5-1; j_call: TRBJ2-7; cdr3_aa: CASSRGLAYEQYF
cdr3_length: 15; v_call: TRBV5-1; j_call: TRBJ1-5; cdr3_aa: CASSLDGQTNQPQHF
cdr3_length: 15; v_call: TRBV24-1; j_call: TRBJ2-7; cdr3_aa: CATSDLGQVAYEQYF
cdr3_length: 16; v_call: TRBV20-1; j_call: TRBJ1-4; cdr3_aa: CSAGGQGAAGGEKLFF
cdr3_length: 16; v_call: TRBV3-1; j_call: TRBJ2-5; cdr3_aa: CASSLGWTGTGETQYF
cdr3_length: 19; v_call: TRBV7-2; j_call: TRBJ1-4; cdr3_aa: CASSLGWGRSPSTNEKLFF
cdr3_length: 16; v_call: TRBV5-1; j_call: TRBJ1-4; cdr3_aa: CASSFDPGGVGEKLFF
cdr3_length: 15; v_call: TRBV6-1; j_call: TRBJ1-4; cdr3_aa: CASSQPSQGNEKLFF
cdr3_length: 14; v_call: TRBV5-1; j_call: TRBJ1-4; cdr3_aa: CASSKQGSNEKLFF
cdr3_length: 15; v_call: TRBV5-4; j_call: TRBJ1-2; cdr3_aa: CASSRRLGTDYGYTF
cdr3_length: 15; v_call: TRBV20-1; j_call: TRBJ2-5; cdr3_aa: CSARVPPDDQETQYF
cdr3_length: 14; v_call: TRBV5-1; j_call: TRBJ2-1; cdr3_aa: CASSLAVGSSPQFF
cdr3_length: 13; v_call: TRBV5-1; j_call: TRBJ2-3; cdr3_aa: CASSFRRGDTQYF
cdr3_length: 16; v_call: TRBV20-1; j_call: TRBJ1-4; cdr3_aa: CSASPGQTEGGGKLFF
cdr3_length: 12; v_call: TRBV10-1; j_call: TRBJ2-1; cdr3_aa: CASGDYLNEQFF
cdr3_length: 16; v_call: TRBV2; j_call: TRBJ2-1; cdr3_aa: CASSEVRGGLDNEQFF
cdr3_length: 15; v_call: TRBV27; j_call: TRBJ2-2; cdr3_aa: CASSRGTGSTGELFF
cdr3_length: 14; v_call: TRBV27; j_call: TRBJ1-1; cdr3_aa: CASRSTGLNTEAFF
cdr3_length: 14; v_call: TRBV5-1; j_call: TRBJ2-3; cdr3_aa: CASSPGPESDTQYF
cdr3_length: 15; v_call: TRBV5-1; j_call: TRBJ2-1; cdr3_aa: CASIGNRGRENEQFF
cdr3_length: 16; v_call: TRBV7-6; j_call: TRBJ2-3; cdr3_aa: CASSLVAGESTDTQYF
cdr3_length: 13; v_call: TRBV18; j_call: TRBJ2-7; cdr3_aa: CASSPPGSYEQYF
cdr3_length: 15; v_call: TRBV3-1; j_call: TRBJ1-1; cdr3_aa: CASSPLNRGLTEAFF
cdr3_length: 15; v_call: TRBV15; j_call: TRBJ2-5; cdr3_aa: CATSRDRQGGETQYF
cdr3_length: 23; v_call: TRBV12-3/TRBV12-4; j_call: TRBJ2-1; cdr3_aa: CASSLAVGRGLLLHSSSYNEQFF
cdr3_length: 14; v_call: TRBV20-1; j_call: TRBJ2-1; cdr3_aa: CSPSEGGSYNEQFF
cdr3_length: 12; v_call: TRBV5-1; j_call: TRBJ2-5; cdr3_aa: CASSRGSETQYF
cdr3_length: 15; v_call: TRBV12-3/TRBV12-4; j_call: TRBJ1-6; cdr3_aa: CASSALSSYNSPLHF
cdr3_length: 15; v_call: TRBV5-1; j_call: TRBJ1-1; cdr3_aa: CASTPSGTLSTEAFF